Following are 14 T cell receptor beta chains from one sample sequenced in a study of PD-L1 blockade in urothelial cancer. Libraries were prepared by immunoSEQ multiplex PCR; TCRdb keeps only in-frame clonotypes and omits some of them. This sample carries fewer than 85,000 clones, roughly 84% of them seen once, and the ten largest clones take around a tenth. Time point meaning: pretreatment peripheral blood. The sequenced sample was PBMCs, obtained around atezolizumab (anti-PD-L1) treatment. The receptors come from a woman between 65 and 79 years old with urothelial cancer.

V gene TRBV9 combines with J gene TRBJ2-7; 8 bases agree with TRBD2. The germline gives CDR1 SGDLS, CDR2 YYNGEE. J was trimmed by 4 bases and V by 7 bases; bases with no gene match: 10. The CDR3 contains 14 residues. The CDR3 protein is CASPGSGSRYEQYF. CDR3 DNA: TGTGCCAGCCCGGGGAGCGGGAGCCGGTACGAGCAGTACTTC. Full variable domain (outside the CDR3, taken from reference TRBV9 and TRBJ2-7): DSGVTQTPKHLITATGQRVTLRCSPRSGDLSVYWYQQSLDQGLQFLIQYYNGEERAKGNILERFSAQQFPDLHSELNLSSLELGDSALYFCASPGSGSRYEQYFGPGTRLTVT.

The chain links TRBV7-8 to TRBJ1-5, with a possible D match to TRBD1 (5 bases). In germline, CDR1 is SGHVS, CDR2 FQNEAQ. V lost 1 base and J 3 bases, leaving 13 bases between the germline ends. This CDR3 contains 16 residues. The CDR3 region has the DNA TGTGCCAGCAGCTTAGAGGCCGGGGGAAACAATCAGCCCCAGCATTTT. This translates into CASSLEAGGNNQPQHF.

This clone was recorded once. The chain uses TRBV9 and TRBJ1-3; D not certain. The ends were cut back, 1 base at V and 0 bases at J, with 8 bases in the middle. This CDR3 has 15 amino acids. CDR1 and CDR2 (germline): SGDLS, YYNGEE. The CDR3, as DNA: TGTGCCAGCAGCGTAAACGGCGGCTCTGGAAACACCATATATTTT. Protein product: CASSVNGGSGNTIYF.

This sequence joins TRBV28 and TRBJ1-1; D is ambiguous. The CDR3 sequence is 15 residues long. Germline-derived CDR1 and CDR2 are MDHEN and SYDVKM. V lost 5 bases and J 0 bases, leaving 13 bases between the germline ends. The DNA of the CDR3 is TGTGCCAGCAGTGATGAAGGGAGTTTGAACACTGAAGCTTTCTTT. It yields the protein CASSDEGSLNTEAFF.

The rearrangement links TRBV7-9 to TRBJ1-5; tentative D call: TRBD1 (6 bases). CDR3 length: 15 residues. V was shortened by 0 bases and J by 3 bases, with 9 bases between the two germline ends. The germline V gene encodes CDR1 SEHNR and CDR2 FQNEAQ (reference sequence). CDR3 residues: CASSLAGGANQPQHF. The CDR3 region has the DNA TGTGCCAGCAGCTTAGCAGGGGGGGCCAATCAGCCCCAGCATTTT.

The chain has TRBV7-2 and TRBJ2-7; TRBD2 matches 11 bases. CDR3 length: 16 amino acids. Per the germline V gene, CDR1 is SGHTA and CDR2 is FQGNSA. V dropped 6 bases and J dropped 2; count of bases not matched to a gene: 9. The CDR3 region is CASRRLAGRYTYEQYF. In DNA, the CDR3 is TGTGCCAGCAGACGACTAGCGGGAAGGTATACCTACGAGCAGTACTTC.

The chain has TRBV5-5 and TRBJ1-2; tentative D call: TRBD1 (6 bases). Germline lookup yields CDR1 SGHKS and CDR2 YYEKEE (reference sequence). V was cut by 0 bases and J by 8 bases, with 17 bases left in between. CDR3 length: 15 amino acids. CDR3 residues: CASSLVGGRDQGYTF. As DNA, the CDR3 is TGTGCCAGCAGCTTGGTGGGGGGGCGCGATCAAGGCTACACCTTC.

The genes are TRBV2 and TRBJ2-1, with 9 bases that match TRBD1. V dropped 7 bases and J dropped 7; count of bases not matched to a gene: 8. Germline CDR1 SNHLY, CDR2 FYNNEI. The CDR3 consists of 14 residues. This CDR3 is CASKLDRGGNEQFF. CDR3 in DNA: TGTGCCAGCAAACTGGACAGGGGAGGAAATGAGCAGTTCTTC.

The CDR3 sequence: CASSDGGRPETQYF. CDR3 coding DNA: TGCGCCAGCAGTGACGGGGGGCGGCCGGAGACCCAGTACTTC. The chain joins TRBV10-1 to TRBJ2-5; possibly TRBD2 for D (7 bases). The length of the CDR3 is 14 residues. Germline CDR1 is WNHNN and CDR2 is SYGVQD (reference sequence). V lost 3 bases and J lost 5, with 13 bases in between.

This clone has a single count. The V and J genes are TRBV2 and TRBJ1-5; no reliable D call. The germline V gene has CDR1 SNHLY and CDR2 FYNNEI. Trimming removed 3 bases at V and 0 bases at J, with 6 bases between. The CDR3 spans 14 residues. CDR3 residues: CASSDMSSNQPQHF. The CDR3 nucleotides are TGTGCCAGCAGTGACATGAGTAGCAATCAGCCCCAGCATTTT.

This clone has just one count. The chain is built from TRBV4-1 and TRBJ1-2, with D possibly matching TRBD1 (6 bases). V lost 4 bases to trimming and J lost 1 base, with 13 bases between them. There are 15 residues in the CDR3. Looked up from germline, CDR1 is MGHRA and CDR2 is YSYEKL. As DNA, the CDR3 is TGCGCCAGCAGCCGGGGGGGGGCGGTTAACTATGGCTACACCTTC. Translated: CASSRGGAVNYGYTF.

This chain uses TRBV6-6 with TRBJ1-5; D is perhaps TRBD1 (6 bases). V lost 7 bases to trimming and J lost 0 bases, with 16 bases between them. Germline values: CDR1 MNHNY, CDR2 SVGAGI (reference sequence). The CDR3 has 16 residues. DNA for the CDR3: TGTGCCAGCACCCCAGGGGTGGATCCTAGCAATCAGCCCCAGCATTTT. Its protein is CASTPGVDPSNQPQHF.

The chain combines TRBV5-1 with TRBJ2-1; 8 nucleotides agree with TRBD1. Germline V gives CDR1 SGHRS, CDR2 YFSETQ. The CDR3 is 16 residues long. V lost 1 base and J lost 6; bases outside the gene matches: 9. DNA for the CDR3: TGCGCCAGCAGCTTGACCCACGGACAGGGTTTCAATGAGCAGTTCTTC. Its protein is CASSLTHGQGFNEQFF.

This chain joins TRBV4-3 and TRBJ2-7; a weak D match, TRBD2 (6 bases). Germline CDR1 is LGHNA and CDR2 is YSLEER. V was shortened by 0 bases and J by 6 bases, with 15 bases between the two germline ends. The CDR3 covers 15 residues. CDR3 sequence (DNA): TGCGCCAGCAGCCAAGAAGGGGAGCGGGCGGGCGAGCAGTACTTC. Protein product: CASSQEGERAGEQYF.